These 11 T cell receptor beta chains were all obtained from the same sample, sequenced in a study of T cell repertoires in cytomegalovirus infection. A single record per CDR3 protein comes from TCRdb applying MiXCR to the reads. The profile covers around 530,000 distinct CDR3 sequences, with about 25% appearing a single time and over 10% taken by the ten largest. The sequencing sample was made of PBMCs. All receptors derive from a human donor in good health (CMV status not recorded). Some clones in this sample may be carry-over from other donors' samples.

Regarding this clonotype: A much larger clone differs by one base, so this may be a read error. V gene TRBV12-3 or TRBV12-4 combines with J gene TRBJ1-5; possible D gene TRBD1, 6 bases. The CDR3 consists of 16 residues. Trimming shortened V by 6 bases and J by 1 base, and 16 bases separated the two germline ends. The CDR3, as DNA: TGTGCCAGCAGAGGGAGAGGGGGTGGCAGCAATCAGCCCCAGCATTTT. Its translation: CASRGRGGGSNQPQHF.

The V and J genes are TRBV4-1 and TRBJ1-2; no firm D call. The V and J ends lost 1 base and 0 bases respectively, with 12 bases between them. This CDR3 spans 16 amino acids. Germline V gene data show CDR1 as MGHRA and CDR2 as YSYEKL. The CDR3 region is CASSQARATANYGYTF. CDR3 bases: TGCGCCAGCAGCCAAGCCCGGGCAACAGCTAACTATGGCTACACCTTC.

The rearrangement links TRBV6-2 or TRBV6-3 to TRBJ2-7, with 7 nucleotides matching TRBD2. Germline lookup yields CDR1 MNHEY and CDR2 SVGEGT. Unmatched junction bases numbered 7, after V lost 3 bases and J lost 2 bases. The CDR3 contains 15 residues. CDR3 sequence reads: CASSYTTAGTYEQYV. The CDR3, as DNA: TGTGCCAGCAGTTATACAACAGCGGGGACCTACGAGCAGTACGTC.

The genes are TRBV5-5 and TRBJ2-1; 11 positions match TRBD2. The germline V gene has CDR1 SGHKS and CDR2 YYEKEE (reference sequence). The CDR3 totals 16 residues. Trimming removed 6 bases from V and 9 bases from J; junction bases left unmatched: 14. CDR3 DNA sequence: TGTGCCAGCAAAAGGACATCAACTAGCGGGAGTGCTGAGCAGTTCTTC. It encodes CASKRTSTSGSAEQFF.

The chain carries TRBV20-1 and TRBJ1-2; 7 positions match TRBD1. This CDR3 region has 13 residues. CDR1 DFQATT and CDR2 SNEGSKA come from the germline V gene (reference sequence). J was trimmed by 6 bases and V by 0 bases; bases with no gene match: 4. The CDR3 reads CSARDQQGDGYTF. The CDR3 DNA reads as TGCAGTGCTAGAGATCAGCAGGGGGATGGCTACACCTTC.

This chain uses TRBV20-1 with TRBJ2-3, with 7 nucleotides matching TRBD2. The CDR3 spans 17 residues. Germline V gene lookup returns CDR1 DFQATT and CDR2 SNEGSKA (reference sequence). Unmatched junction bases numbered 11, after V lost 0 bases and J lost 2 bases. CDR3: CSARDLNKGTTTDTQYF. CDR3 nucleotide sequence: TGCAGTGCTAGAGATCTGAATAAAGGGACTACCACAGATACGCAGTATTTT.

The chain combines TRBV27 with TRBJ1-4, with 8 bases matching TRBD1. The V and J ends lost 5 bases and 5 bases, in that order; junction bases with no gene match: 4. Germline CDR1 reads MNHEY; CDR2 reads SMNVEV (reference sequence). This CDR3 has 14 amino acids. Here the CDR3 DNA reads TGTGCCAGCAGTCCCCAGGGGGCGAATGAAAAACTGTTTTTT. Residues: CASSPQGANEKLFF.

The chain uses TRBV28 and TRBJ2-3, with D perhaps matching TRBD1 (5 bases). Deletions cut 2 bases from V and 0 bases from J, with 12 bases between. Germline V CDR1 and CDR2: MDHEN, SYDVKM. The CDR3 has 16 residues. CDR3 coding DNA: TGTGCCAGCAGTTTAAGGACACCTGAAAGCACAGATACGCAGTATTTT. Amino acids: CASSLRTPESTDTQYF.

This clonotype was counted only a few times. The rearrangement links TRBV5-3 to TRBJ2-1; 8 bases are a match to TRBD1. TRBV5-3 is treated as an ORF (open reading frame) with a function not yet certain. The junction had 4 bases not matched to a gene; V was cut back by 8 bases and J by 6 bases. The CDR3 is made up of 12 amino acids. This CDR3 reads CASRTGRNEQFF. CDR3 DNA sequence: TGTGCCAGCCGGACAGGGCGCAATGAGCAGTTCTTC.

The V gene is TRBV20-1, the J gene TRBJ1-2; maybe TRBD1 (5 bases). The CDR3 extends over 11 amino acids. V gave up 6 bases and J gave up 8 bases, with 13 bases separating them. CDR1 is DFQATT and CDR2 is SNEGSKA in the germline V gene (reference sequence). Here the CDR3 DNA reads TGCAGTGCGCCAGGGACGGAAGGCTACACCTTC. This codes for CSAPGTEGYTF.

The chain combines TRBV12-3 or TRBV12-4 with TRBJ1-1; D gene unclear. The CDR3 runs 17 residues. Trimming took off 6 bases at V and 6 bases at J, with 26 bases between the two ends. The DNA of the CDR3 is TGTGCCAGCAGACGCACTCCGCCTGATCGGGCAGGCCCTGAAGCTTTCTTT. Its translation: CASRRTPPDRAGPEAFF.